The clone carrying this T cell receptor (beta chain) was detected ten times or more. Its antigen is not identified. Amplification of TCR beta CDR3 regions was performed using RNA transcripts as template. When the TCR CDR3 underwent first-round RT-PCR, the HTBI primer set was used. TCRdb re-called the multiplex PCR reads with MiXCR, one entry per CDR3 protein. Here the sample spans about 760,000 distinct CDR3 sequences, over 35% being singletons. These data come from a study of T cells in Graves' hyperthyroidism and ophthalmopathy. Overall study: Peripheral blood collection took place at initial diagnosis, before any treatment. Study-level points and caveats: Blood samples included most of the expanded thyroid clonotypes exceeding 0.001.

Germline CDR1 reads SGHVS; CDR2 reads FNYEAQ. V was pared by 4 bases and J by 3 bases, with 16 bases between. The CDR3 has 15 residues. The TCR was taken from a woman aged 40 to 50 with Graves' hyperthyroidism. This rearrangement joins TRBV7-6 to TRBJ2-7; D is perhaps TRBD1 or TRBD2 (5 bases each). What was sequenced was blood. The CDR3 nucleotides are TGTGCCAGCAGCTACCGGGACGACCCGGTCTACGAGCAGTACTTC. Translated, it gives CASSYRDDPVYEQYF. Looking up the rest from reference TRBV7-6 and TRBJ2-7 gives the full variable domain: GAGVSQSPRYKVTKRGQDVALRCDPISGHVSLYWYRQALGQGPEFLTYFNYEAQQDKSGLPNDRFSAERPEGSISTLTIQRTEQRDSAMYRCASSYRDDPVYEQYFGPGTRLTVT.